These T cell receptor beta chains were read from a single sample in a study of T cells after yellow fever vaccination. Using its own MiXCR run on the 5' RACE reads, TCRdb lists one record per CDR3 protein. The data show some 550,000 distinct CDR3 sequences, with roughly a fifth seen just once and roughly an eighth held by the top ten. The starting material was PBMCs, obtained 15 days after the yellow fever booster vaccination. These receptors came from a man under 40 who received the YFV17D yellow fever vaccine. Each CDR3 is given with its conserved first and last residue. The D gene is left open where the match is weak. Clone size appears in some rows only: once, few, many, or a class for an expanded clone.

>many|.|TRBV5-1|TRBJ2-5
TGTGCCAGCAGCTTAGAAGGACAAGAGACCCAGTACTTC
CASSLEGQETQYF
>few|TRBD1|TRBV5-4|TRBJ2-5
TGTGCCACTCGGGACAGGGGAGAGACCCAGTACTTC
CATRDRGETQYF
>.|.|TRBV7-3|TRBJ2-3
TGTGCCAGCAGTCCCGGACATCTCAATACGCAGTATTTT
CASSPGHLNTQYF
>.|TRBD2|TRBV24-1|TRBJ2-6
TGTGCCACCAGTGCCATGGGAGGGGTTCCTGGGGCCAACGTCCTGACTTTC
CATSAMGGVPGANVLTF
>few|.|TRBV4-3|TRBJ1-2
TGCGCCAGCAGCCAAGATAACGGCTTCGGGGGCTACACCTTC
CASSQDNGFGGYTF
>.|.|TRBV30|TRBJ2-2
TGTGCCTGGACCGTTCAGGGGACCGGGGAGCTGTTTTTT
CAWTVQGTGELFF
>few|TRBD1|TRBV20-1|TRBJ1-4
TGCAGTGCTAGAGGTACCGGGACAGAGTTTGAAAAACTGTTTTTT
CSARGTGTEFEKLFF
>few|.|TRBV27|TRBJ2-5
TGTGCCAGCAGTCTCCGGACTGGGGAGACCCAGTACTTC
CASSLRTGETQYF
>.|.|TRBV30|TRBJ1-6
TGTGCCTGGAAGGACGTGGCCGGTTCACCCCTCCACTTT
CAWKDVAGSPLHF
>.|.|TRBV5-1|TRBJ1-5
TGCGCCAGCAGCTTGGATGGGGGGGGCACTCAGCCCCAGCATTTT
CASSLDGGGTQPQHF
>.|TRBD2|TRBV6-1|TRBJ2-1
TGTGCCAGTTGTGTGACTAGCGGGATGGGACGCGATGAGCAGTTCTTC
CASCVTSGMGRDEQFF
>.|TRBD1|TRBV6-5|TRBJ1-6
TGTGCCAGCAGTTTCACCGACAGGGCTCATTCACCCCTCCACTTT
CASSFTDRAHSPLHF
>.|.|TRBV20-1|TRBJ2-1
TGCAGTGCTAGAAAAGGTGCGGTTTCCTACAATGAGCAGTTCTTC
CSARKGAVSYNEQFF
>few|TRBD2|TRBV20-1|TRBJ2-1
TGCAGTGCTAGAGGGGGTTTAGCGGGAGACAATGAGCAGTTCTTC
CSARGGLAGDNEQFF
>once|.|TRBV4-3|TRBJ2-5
TGCGCCAGCAGCCAAGACGGGGGCCAGGCCCAGTACTTC
CASSQDGGQAQYF
>few|TRBD2|TRBV20-1|TRBJ2-3
TGCAGTGCTAGAGGGGCCAGCGGGAGTTTTCGAGATACGCAGTATTTT
CSARGASGSFRDTQYF
>.|.|TRBV30|TRBJ2-7
TGTGCCTGGAGCCCCGTTCGGGGGGAGCAGTACTTC
CAWSPVRGEQYF
>few|.|TRBV10-3|TRBJ2-6
TGTGCCATCAGTGAGTCAATTGCAACGGGTCCTGGGGCCAACGTCCTGACTTTC
CAISESIATGPGANVLTF
>.|.|TRBV12-3/TRBV12-4|TRBJ2-1
TGTGCCAGCAGGGGACCCGACGCGGTACACAATGAGCAGTTCTTC
CASRGPDAVHNEQFF
>.|TRBD1|TRBV11-3|TRBJ2-5
TGTGCCAGCAGCTTAGCTGGGCTAACAGGGGGCGGAGAGACCCAGTACTTC
CASSLAGLTGGGETQYF
>.|.|TRBV20-1|TRBJ1-1
TGCAGTGCTAGCCTCGCAGTGTTGAACACTGAAGCTTTCTTT
CSASLAVLNTEAFF
>few|.|TRBV4-3|TRBJ1-1
TGCGCCAGCAGCCAAGAATGGGGGGGAGACACTGAAGCTTTCTTT
CASSQEWGGDTEAFF
>.|.|TRBV12-3/TRBV12-4|TRBJ1-6
TGTGCCAGCAGTCGGGGACGGGGAAATTCACCCCTCCACTTT
CASSRGRGNSPLHF
>.|.|TRBV12-3/TRBV12-4|TRBJ2-5
TGTGCCAGCAGTTTCCGGGACGGCCAAGAGACCCAGTACTTC
CASSFRDGQETQYF
>few|TRBD1|TRBV27|TRBJ1-5
TGTGCCAGTAAACCGGACAGGGGGCGCGACCAGCCCCAGCATTTT
CASKPDRGRDQPQHF
>.|TRBD2|TRBV4-3|TRBJ2-7
TGCGCCAGCAGCCACAGACTAGCGGGGGACTCGTATGGGCAGTACTTC
CASSHRLAGDSYGQYF